Each of the 18 T cell receptor beta chains below was sequenced from the same sample in a study of T cell repertoires in ileal Crohn's disease (dated by TCRdb to the late 2010s). Receptor libraries were prepared by the immunoSEQ multiplex PCR assay. The table comes from immuneACCESS by way of TCRdb, which keeps in-frame sequences with V and J called. Part of the clones is missing from these tables; in studies checked, under half for an unresolved V gene and the rest for unknown reasons. For this sample there are roughly 31,000 clones; just under 80% appear just once. Of the sample, roughly 20% falls within the top ten clones. The specimen sequenced was ileal tissue. These receptors were taken from an adult with Crohn's disease.

The chain is built from TRBV15 and TRBJ1-4; D remains unclear. The CDR3 sequence is 17 residues long. CDR1 and CDR2 from the germline V gene are LNHNV and YYDKDF (reference sequence). V lost 0 bases, J lost 0 bases, and 11 bases lay in between. The CDR3 sequence: CATSRDRVGATNEKLFF. CDR3 DNA sequence: TGTGCCACCAGCAGAGATCGGGTGGGAGCAACTAATGAAAAACTGTTTTTT.

This clone came up a few times. The sample carries other DNA sequences with the same CDR3. The chain combines TRBV4-3 with TRBJ1-4; D is unresolved. Deletions cut 2 bases from V and 5 bases from J, with 9 bases between. The CDR3 consists of 14 residues. Germline V lookup: CDR1 LGHNA, CDR2 YSLEER. CDR3 sequence: CASSQTVRNEKLFF. The CDR3 region has the DNA TGCGCCAGCAGCCAAACAGTCCGAAATGAAAAACTGTTTTTT.

This clone has more than one count but fewer than ten. The chain uses TRBV2 and TRBJ1-6; 7 nucleotides line up with TRBD1. CDR1 is SNHLY and CDR2 is FYNNEI in the germline V gene. The CDR3 sequence is 14 residues long. With V trimmed by 1 base and J by 10 bases, 4 bases remained unmatched. CDR3 sequence (DNA): TGTGCCAGCAGTGAAGGGACAGGAGTATCACCCCTCCACTTT. The encoded protein is CASSEGTGVSPLHF. The full variable domain, with the rest looked up from reference TRBV2 and TRBJ1-6, is EPEVTQTPSHQVTQMGQEVILRCVPISNHLYFYWYRQILGQKVEFLVSFYNNEISEKSEIFDDQFSVERPDGSNFTLKIRSTKLEDSAMYFCASSEGTGVSPLHFGNGTRLTVT.

J is TRBJ1-4 and V is TRBV5-1, with D possibly being TRBD1 (6 bases). The CDR3 has 12 amino acids. Between the trimmed V and J ends, which lost 3 bases and 11 bases, there was a span of 11 bases. Germline V gives CDR1 SGHRS, CDR2 YFSETQ. The CDR3 nucleotides read TGCGCCAGCAGCTCAAAAGGGGGTAAACTGTTTTTT. Its protein product is CASSSKGGKLFF.

The chain has TRBV10-3 and TRBJ2-5; TRBD2 agrees at 8 bases. The CDR3 is 17 residues long. V lost 0 bases, J lost 3 bases, and 9 bases stayed unmatched. The germline CDR1 and CDR2 sequences are ENHRY and SYGVKD. The CDR3 region is CAISESWAGGLKETQYF. The CDR3 region has the DNA TGTGCCATCAGTGAGTCCTGGGCGGGAGGCCTAAAAGAGACCCAGTACTTC.

The V gene is TRBV5-4, the J gene TRBJ2-5, with 8 bases that match TRBD1. CDR3 length: 15 residues. Trimming removed 3 bases from V and 5 bases from J; junction bases left unmatched: 9. The V gene's germline CDR1 is SGHNT and CDR2 YYREEE (reference sequence). The CDR3 sequence is CASSSPAGGRETQYF. CDR3 DNA: TGTGCCAGCAGCTCTCCGGCAGGGGGCCGGGAGACCCAGTACTTC.

This clone was seen a single time. The chain couples TRBV15 to TRBJ1-3; 8 positions agree with TRBD1. The J segment lost 4 bases and the V segment lost 0 bases, leaving 5 bases of the junction unmatched. Germline values: CDR1 LNHNV, CDR2 YYDKDF (reference sequence). The CDR3 runs to 16 residues. This chain's CDR3 is CATSRDDRGRGNTIYF. The CDR3, as DNA: TGTGCCACCAGCAGAGATGACAGGGGAAGGGGAAACACCATATATTTT.

J is TRBJ1-6 and V is TRBV10-3; TRBD1 aligns across 11 bases. From germline, CDR1 is ENHRY and CDR2 SYGVKD. The V segment lost 8 bases and the J segment 7 bases; nucleotides outside the gene matches: 4. This CDR3 has 14 residues. The CDR3 coding sequence is TGTGCCATCGGTGGACAGGGGGCAAATTCACCCCTCCACTTT. Translating it yields CAIGGQGANSPLHF.

The rearrangement joins TRBV30 to TRBJ2-2; 8 bases agree with TRBD1. CDR1 is GTSNPN, CDR2 SVGIG, per germline (reference sequence). The V and J ends lost 2 bases and 3 bases, in that order; junction bases with no gene match: 5. This CDR3 contains 15 residues. CDR3 bases: TGTGCCTGGAGTAGCCCGGACAGGGACACCGGGGAGCTGTTTTTT. The encoded protein is CAWSSPDRDTGELFF.

This clone was seen more than once but under ten times. V gene TRBV27 combines with J gene TRBJ2-3, with TRBD2 matching over 10 bases. This CDR3 is 14 amino acids long. From germline, CDR1 is MNHEY and CDR2 SMNVEV (reference sequence). The junction had 9 bases not matched to a gene; V was cut back by 10 bases and J by 5 bases. Here the CDR3 DNA reads TGTGCCACCCGTATAGCGGGGGGCGGAGATACGCAGTATTTT. It specifies CATRIAGGGDTQYF.

This clone was picked up a small number of times. CDR3 region: CASSFQGHEKLFF. As DNA, the CDR3 is TGTGCCAGCAGCTTTCAGGGTCATGAAAAACTGTTTTTT. This sequence joins TRBV11-2 and TRBJ1-4; possibly TRBD1 for D (5 bases). The ends were cut back, 3 bases at V and 6 bases at J, with 8 bases in the middle. This CDR3 has 13 residues. Germline V CDR1 and CDR2: SGHAT, FQNNGV.

V is TRBV6-1 and J is TRBJ1-2; 8 nucleotides match TRBD1. Per the germline V gene, CDR1 is MNHNS and CDR2 is SASEGT. The CDR3 is 13 amino acids. Trimming removed 5 bases from V and 5 bases from J; junction bases left unmatched: 4. The CDR3: CASSITGGYGYTF. In nucleotides, the CDR3 is TGTGCCAGCAGTATCACAGGGGGGTATGGCTACACCTTC.

The J gene is TRBJ2-5, the V gene TRBV6-6; TRBD2 is a possible D gene (6 bases). The V end was cut by 11 bases, the J end by 0 bases, with 13 bases between. CDR1 MNHNY and CDR2 SVGAGI come from the germline V gene (reference sequence). The CDR3 length is 13 residues. CDR3 region: CAALRGNQETQYF. Here the CDR3 DNA reads TGTGCCGCTCTTCGGGGGAACCAAGAGACCCAGTACTTC.

The J gene is TRBJ1-1, the V gene TRBV7-3; tentatively, D is TRBD1 (5 bases). V lost 1 base to trimming and J lost 8 bases, with 11 bases between them. This CDR3 spans 13 amino acids. CDR1 is SGHTA and CDR2 is FQGTGA in the germline V gene. CDR3 protein: CASSLNPDMEAFF. The DNA for the CDR3 is TGTGCCAGCAGCTTAAACCCGGACATGGAAGCTTTCTTT.

The V gene is TRBV10-1, the J gene TRBJ1-1, with TRBD1 matching over 8 bases. V shed 0 bases, J shed 4 bases, and the junction held 13 bases outside the gene matches. Germline V CDR1 and CDR2: WNHNN, SYGVQD (reference sequence). The CDR3 totals 18 residues. For the CDR3, the DNA is TGCGCCAGCAGTGAGTCTAGGGCCTCAGGGGGCCCTGGCACTGAAGCTTTCTTT. Protein sequence: CASSESRASGGPGTEAFF.

The chain has TRBV18 and TRBJ2-3; TRBD1 agrees at 7 bases. In germline, CDR1 is KGHSH, CDR2 LQKENI. This CDR3 has 15 residues. J lost 2 bases, V lost 6 bases, and 8 bases had no gene match. CDR3 bases: TGTGCCAGCTCCCCCCCGGGACAGATCACAGATACGCAGTATTTT. It is translated as CASSPPGQITDTQYF.

V gene TRBV5-1 combines with J gene TRBJ2-5, with D possibly being TRBD2 (7 bases). TRBJ2-7 explains the end of the DNA better; the J call may be wrong. Germline CDR1 and CDR2: SGHRS and YFSETQ. The CDR3 consists of 14 residues. The CDR3 loop is CASSLSGGTYEQYF. The CDR3, as DNA: TGCGCCAGCAGCTTGTCGGGGGGCACCTACGAGCAGTACTTC.

The chain joins TRBV11-2 to TRBJ1-5, with D possibly matching TRBD1 (5 bases). V was pared by 3 bases and J by 7 bases, with 10 bases between. CDR3 length equals 13 residues. CDR1 and CDR2 (germline): SGHAT, FQNNGV. CDR3 residues: CASSFGRGQPQHF. In DNA form, the CDR3 reads TGTGCCAGCAGCTTCGGACGGGGGCAGCCCCAGCATTTT.